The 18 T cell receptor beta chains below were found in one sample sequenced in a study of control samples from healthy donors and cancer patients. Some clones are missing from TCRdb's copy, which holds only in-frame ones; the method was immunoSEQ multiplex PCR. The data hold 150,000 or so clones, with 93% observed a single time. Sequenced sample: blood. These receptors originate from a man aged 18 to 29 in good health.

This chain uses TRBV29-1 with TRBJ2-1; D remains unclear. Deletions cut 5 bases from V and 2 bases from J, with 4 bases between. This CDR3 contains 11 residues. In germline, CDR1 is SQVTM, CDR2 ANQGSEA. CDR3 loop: CSVTPYNEQFF. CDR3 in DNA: TGCAGCGTTACCCCCTACAATGAGCAGTTCTTC.

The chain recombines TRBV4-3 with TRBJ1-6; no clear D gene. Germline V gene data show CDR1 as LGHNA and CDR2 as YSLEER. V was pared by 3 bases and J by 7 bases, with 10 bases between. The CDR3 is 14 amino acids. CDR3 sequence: CASSQAAGNSPLHF. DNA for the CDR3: TGCGCCAGCAGCCAGGCCGCGGGCAATTCACCCCTCCACTTT.

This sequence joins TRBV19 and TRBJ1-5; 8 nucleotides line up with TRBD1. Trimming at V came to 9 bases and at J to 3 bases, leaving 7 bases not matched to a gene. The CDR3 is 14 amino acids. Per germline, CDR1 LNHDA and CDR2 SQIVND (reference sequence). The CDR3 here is CASLLTGANQPQHF. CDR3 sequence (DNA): TGTGCCAGCTTGTTGACAGGGGCCAATCAGCCCCAGCATTTT.

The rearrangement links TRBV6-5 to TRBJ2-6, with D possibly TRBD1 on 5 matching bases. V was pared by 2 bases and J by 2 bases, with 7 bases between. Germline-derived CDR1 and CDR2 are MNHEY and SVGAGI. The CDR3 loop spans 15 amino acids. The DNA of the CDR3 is TGTGCCAGCAGTTACGGGGCGCCTGGGGCCAACGTCCTGACTTTC. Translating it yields CASSYGAPGANVLTF.

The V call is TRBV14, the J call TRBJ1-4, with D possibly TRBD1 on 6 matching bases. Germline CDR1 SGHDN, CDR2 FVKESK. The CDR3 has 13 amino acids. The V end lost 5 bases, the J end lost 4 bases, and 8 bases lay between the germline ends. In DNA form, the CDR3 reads TGTGCCAGCAGCAACAGGGTTAATGAAAAACTGTTTTTT. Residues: CASSNRVNEKLFF.

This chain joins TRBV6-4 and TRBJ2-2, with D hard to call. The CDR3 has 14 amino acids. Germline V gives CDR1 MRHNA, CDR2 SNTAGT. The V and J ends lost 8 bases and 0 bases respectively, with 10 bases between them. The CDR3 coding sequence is TGTGCCAGCGGCGAGTCTCCGAACACCGGGGAGCTGTTTTTT. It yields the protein CASGESPNTGELFF.

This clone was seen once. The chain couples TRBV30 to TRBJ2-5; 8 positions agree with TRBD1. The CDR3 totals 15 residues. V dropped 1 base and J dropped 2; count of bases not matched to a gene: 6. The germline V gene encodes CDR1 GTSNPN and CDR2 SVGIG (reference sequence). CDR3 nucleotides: TGTGCCTGGAGTGCCGCGGACAGGGTTCAAGAGACCCAGTACTTC. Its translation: CAWSAADRVQETQYF.

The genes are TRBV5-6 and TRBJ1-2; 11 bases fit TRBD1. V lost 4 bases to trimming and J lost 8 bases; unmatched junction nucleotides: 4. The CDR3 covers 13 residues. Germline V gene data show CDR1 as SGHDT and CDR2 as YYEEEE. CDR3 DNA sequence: TGTGCCAGCAGCCTCCGGGACAGGGGGGGCTACACCTTC. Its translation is CASSLRDRGGYTF.

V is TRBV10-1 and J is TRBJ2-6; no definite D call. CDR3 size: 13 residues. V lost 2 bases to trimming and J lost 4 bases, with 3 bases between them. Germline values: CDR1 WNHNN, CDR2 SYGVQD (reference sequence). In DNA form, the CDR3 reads TGCGCCAGCAGTGAGCCAGGGGCCAACGTCCTGACTTTC. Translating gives CASSEPGANVLTF.

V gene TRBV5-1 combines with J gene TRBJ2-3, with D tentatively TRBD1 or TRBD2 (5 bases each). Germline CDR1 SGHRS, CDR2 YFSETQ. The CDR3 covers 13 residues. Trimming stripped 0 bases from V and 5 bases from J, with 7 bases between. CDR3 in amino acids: CASSLGGVDTQYF. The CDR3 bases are TGCGCCAGCAGCTTGGGAGGGGTAGATACGCAGTATTTT.

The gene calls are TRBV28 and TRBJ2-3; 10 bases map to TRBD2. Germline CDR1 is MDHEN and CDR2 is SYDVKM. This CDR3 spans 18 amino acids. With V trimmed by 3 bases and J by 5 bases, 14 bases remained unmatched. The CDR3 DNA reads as TGTGCCAGCAGTTTTTGGACTAGCGGAACCCCCGGGGTAGATACGCAGTATTTT. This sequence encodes CASSFWTSGTPGVDTQYF.

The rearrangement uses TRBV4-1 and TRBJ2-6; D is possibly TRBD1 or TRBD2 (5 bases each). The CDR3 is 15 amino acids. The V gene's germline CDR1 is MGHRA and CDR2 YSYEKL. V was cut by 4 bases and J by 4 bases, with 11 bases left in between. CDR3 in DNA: TGCGCCAGCAGCCTAGGGACGGCCGGGGCCAACGTCCTGACTTTC. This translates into CASSLGTAGANVLTF.

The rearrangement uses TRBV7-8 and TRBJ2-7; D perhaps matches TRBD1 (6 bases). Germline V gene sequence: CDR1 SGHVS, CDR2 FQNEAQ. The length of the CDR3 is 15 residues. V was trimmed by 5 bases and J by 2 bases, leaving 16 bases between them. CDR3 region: CASSVLVGAAYEQYF. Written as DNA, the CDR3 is TGTGCCAGCAGCGTCCTCGTGGGGGCCGCCTACGAGCAGTACTTC.

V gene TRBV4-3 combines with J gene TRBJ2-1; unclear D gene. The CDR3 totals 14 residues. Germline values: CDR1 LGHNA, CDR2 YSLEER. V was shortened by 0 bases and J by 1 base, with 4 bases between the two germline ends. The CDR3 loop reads CASSQEGSYNEQFF. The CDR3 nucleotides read TGCGCCAGCAGCCAAGAGGGGTCCTACAATGAGCAGTTCTTC.

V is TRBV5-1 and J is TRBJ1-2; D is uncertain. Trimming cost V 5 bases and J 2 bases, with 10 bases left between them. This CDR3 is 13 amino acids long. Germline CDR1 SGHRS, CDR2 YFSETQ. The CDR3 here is CASSPGRNYGYTF. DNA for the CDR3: TGCGCCAGCAGTCCAGGACGGAACTATGGCTACACCTTC.

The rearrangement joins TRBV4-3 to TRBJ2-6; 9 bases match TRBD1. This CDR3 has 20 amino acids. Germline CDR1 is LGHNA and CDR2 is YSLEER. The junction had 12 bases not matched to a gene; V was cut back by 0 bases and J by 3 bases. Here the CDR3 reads CASSQEGGDRAAFGANVLTF. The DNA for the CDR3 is TGCGCCAGCAGCCAAGAAGGCGGGGACAGGGCCGCGTTTGGGGCCAACGTCCTGACTTTC.

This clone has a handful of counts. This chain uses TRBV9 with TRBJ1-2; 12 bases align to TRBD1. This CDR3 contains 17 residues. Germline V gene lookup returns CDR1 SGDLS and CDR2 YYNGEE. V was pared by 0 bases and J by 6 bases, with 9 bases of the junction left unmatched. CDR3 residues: CASSVEGGTGGGNGYTF. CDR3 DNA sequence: TGTGCCAGCAGCGTAGAGGGAGGGACAGGGGGCGGCAATGGCTACACCTTC.

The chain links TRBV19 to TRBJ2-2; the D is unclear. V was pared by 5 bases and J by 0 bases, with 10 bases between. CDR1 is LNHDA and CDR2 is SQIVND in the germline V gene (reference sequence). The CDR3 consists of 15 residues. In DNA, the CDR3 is TGTGCCAGTAGTGACTGGAACTCGAACACCGGGGAGCTGTTTTTT. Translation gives CASSDWNSNTGELFF.